The text below deals with one TCR beta chain. Antigen specificity is unknown. One end of the junction is discordant with germline, which a read error may explain. The authors made TCR beta cDNA from around 500 ng total RNA with a constant-region primer. Slightly modified ARM-PCR, run as three nested multiplex PCR rounds, produced the TCR beta libraries. MiXCR, applied by TCRdb to the multiplex PCR reads, yields one record per CDR3 protein. The sample includes roughly 32,000 distinct CDR3 sequences, roughly 70% seen only once; the top ten take approximately 15%. Co-extraction of both nucleic acids (RNA and DNA) used about 17-33 mg of unsorted bulk tissue. Surgery removed the patients' primary liver carcinoma. This sample is part of a study of tumor-infiltrating lymphocytes in primary liver carcinoma. In the study overall: Productive TCRbeta reads per sample were roughly 3.5 to 7.13 million, not differing by tissue.

Findings and caveats of the study: Between tumor regions, pairs overlapped more than tumor-adjacent and tumor-blood pairs did. Tumor top-250-clone fractions significantly exceeded those of blood (p = 0.039).

The sample consisted of liver tumor tissue from sampling region 4. Noted subset: tumor region T4, right-lateral pole. This receptor was obtained from a man in his forties or fifties with primary liver carcinoma and hepatitis B virus infection.

This CDR3 reads CAITATNGMAGEQLF. CDR3 sequence (DNA): TGTGCCATCACTGCGACTAACGGGATGGCCGGGGAGCAGCTCTTC. The chain combines TRBV10-3 with TRBJ2-1; weak D call: TRBD2 (5 bases). CDR1 is ENHRY and CDR2 is SYGVKD in the germline V gene. The CDR3 is 15 residues long.